This is a list of T cell receptor beta chains from one sample in a study of T cells expressing NK-cell markers. With the 5' RACE reads reprocessed, TCRdb shows one record per CDR3 protein and no DNA. This sample carries 550,000 to 600,000 distinct CDR3 sequences, with 3% to 4.5% going to the ten biggest clones. Material: blood T cells: a sorted CD56 or NKG2C T cell subset, CD4+ or CD8+ T cells, or bulk PBMC T cells (not recorded which). The source is a man between 18 and 35 years old in good health. CDR3s include the opening cysteine and the closing phenylalanine or tryptophan.

V gene	J gene	CDR3 protein
TRBV5-1	TRBJ2-2	CASSLIGPGTGELFF
TRBV12-3/TRBV12-4	TRBJ2-3	CASSSEAGVTDTQYF
TRBV2	TRBJ2-7	CASSEDAGTSGYEQYF
TRBV7-6	TRBJ2-7	CASSLNVRKPYEQYF
TRBV6-1	TRBJ1-2	CASSEGLGYTF
TRBV9	TRBJ2-1	CASSTGVSGYNEQFF
TRBV20-1	TRBJ2-1	CSASARMSDEQFF
TRBV11-2	TRBJ2-4	CASSLESVAKNIQYF
TRBV5-1	TRBJ2-1	CASSLGTSGGGYNEQFF
TRBV9	TRBJ2-7	CASSAGTGQGREQYF
TRBV12-3/TRBV12-4	TRBJ2-3	CASSLEGREGGTDTQYF
TRBV27	TRBJ1-5	CASSADREWNQPQHF
TRBV7-6	TRBJ2-7	CASSLESSGGSYEQYF
TRBV6-1	TRBJ2-2	CASSRPSSGELFF
TRBV12-3/TRBV12-4	TRBJ1-5	CASSSNTGGMMPQHF
TRBV29-1	TRBJ2-3	CSAHLGGFGTDTQYF
TRBV14	TRBJ2-1	CASSQGVKGSEQFF
TRBV5-6	TRBJ2-6	CASSMGGWAGANVLTF
TRBV18	TRBJ2-1	CASSPQPRVNEQFF
TRBV6-5	TRBJ2-1	CASSLSTTYNEQFF
TRBV12-3/TRBV12-4	TRBJ2-2	CAGDVGGSTGELFF
TRBV12-3/TRBV12-4	TRBJ2-4	CASTVSRGAKNIQYF
TRBV20-1	TRBJ2-1	CSAREVGRGSSYNEQFF
TRBV7-8	TRBJ2-7	CASSLAYGVEQYF
TRBV2	TRBJ2-1	CASSPFGASGSDEQFF
TRBV5-7	TRBJ2-5	CASSLASHQETQYF
TRBV6-2/TRBV6-3	TRBJ2-7	CASSYSRGRGGEQYF
TRBV5-1	TRBJ2-3	CASSPTIAGGIGDTQYF
TRBV5-8	TRBJ2-3	CASSLDRTGRTDTQYF
TRBV2	TRBJ2-1	CASSAPGEAVEQFF
TRBV20-1	TRBJ1-2	CSADPPDYGYTF
TRBV12-3/TRBV12-4	TRBJ2-5	CASSLGTFETQYF
TRBV29-1	TRBJ2-3	CSVHVWEKKDTQYF
TRBV4-1	TRBJ1-1	CASSQDLATGEAFF
TRBV2	TRBJ1-2	CASSEYRGAYGYTF
TRBV12-3/TRBV12-4	TRBJ2-1	CASAVTANSYNEQFF
TRBV7-6	TRBJ2-1	CASSLGSPGTRGINEQFF
TRBV7-3	TRBJ2-1	CASSRRAGPNEQFF
TRBV5-1	TRBJ2-1	CASQTVTGSSYNEQFF
TRBV6-2/TRBV6-3	TRBJ2-1	CASSPGLGGGSNEQFF
TRBV5-6	TRBJ1-5	CASSFSKWGSNQPQHF
TRBV5-1	TRBJ2-2	CASSLRQGAPGELFF
TRBV12-3/TRBV12-4	TRBJ1-2	CASSGGRGGGYTF
TRBV14	TRBJ2-7	CASSQGITRGRALTYEQYF
TRBV10-3	TRBJ2-3	CAISEVAGTDTQYF
TRBV15	TRBJ2-5	CATSRVEDNQETQYF
TRBV5-1	TRBJ2-1	CASSLASGNVVGEQFF
TRBV3-1	TRBJ1-1	CASSQDLKSKAFF
TRBV4-1	TRBJ2-2	CASSQVIDGGLGELFF